The 20 T cell receptor beta chains in this list originate from one sample, sequenced in a study of cytomegalovirus exposure and HLA in healthy donors. Both 60 Vbeta primers and 13 Jbeta primers went into the PCR. The table came from immunoSEQ multiplex PCR; TCRdb's copy has only in-frame clones and leaves some out. This sample has 90,000 to 140,000 clones, with about 80% found just once. The sequencing input was PBMCs. The receptors were gathered from a man aged 25 to 45 in good health and CMV-seronegative.

V gene TRBV30 combines with J gene TRBJ2-7; a weak D match, TRBD1 (5 bases). From germline, CDR1 is GTSNPN and CDR2 SVGIG (reference sequence). V was pared by 3 bases and J by 10 bases, with 22 bases between. The CDR3 runs 14 residues. CDR3 amino acids: CAWRGMGQGRDQYF. The CDR3 DNA reads TGTGCCTGGAGAGGGATGGGGCAGGGAAGGGATCAGTACTTC.

The chain couples TRBV6-1 to TRBJ2-3; D possibly corresponds to TRBD2 (5 bases). This CDR3 is 19 amino acids long. CDR1 MNHNS and CDR2 SASEGT come from the germline V gene. V was pared by 4 bases and J by 1 base, with 24 bases between. The CDR3 reads CASSAEWAAPLDGTDTQYF. The CDR3 nucleotides read TGTGCCAGCAGTGCTGAATGGGCCGCACCACTAGACGGCACAGATACGCAGTATTTT.

Turning to this clone: Relative to the germline gene, one junction end is altered; a read error may explain this. The chain has TRBV14 and TRBJ2-3, with 7 bases fitting TRBD1. This CDR3 contains 15 residues. In germline, CDR1 is SGHDN, CDR2 FVKESK. Here the CDR3 reads CASSQDAGGTDAQYF. As DNA, the CDR3 is TGTGCCAGCAGCCAAGACGCAGGGGGAACAGATGCGCAGTATTTT.

The chain is built from TRBV7-8 and TRBJ2-5; possible D gene TRBD2, 6 bases. This CDR3 region has 14 residues. The V gene lost 6 bases and the J gene lost 4 bases, with 15 bases spanning the gap. The germline gives CDR1 SGHVS, CDR2 FQNEAQ. The CDR3 nucleotides are TGTGCCAGCAGTTCGGGAGTTAATGGAGAGACCCAGTACTTC. It codes for CASSSGVNGETQYF.

The chain uses TRBV19 and TRBJ2-7; 14 bases align to TRBD2. Looked up from germline, CDR1 is LNHDA and CDR2 is SQIVND (reference sequence). The V segment lost 3 bases and the J segment 6 bases; nucleotides outside the gene matches: 4. CDR3 length equals 15 residues. The CDR3 sequence is CASSMGTSGSPEQYF. Here the CDR3 DNA reads TGTGCCAGTAGTATGGGGACTAGCGGGAGTCCCGAGCAGTACTTC.

V gene TRBV27 combines with J gene TRBJ2-7, with D perhaps TRBD1 (5 bases). Trimming took 6 bases from V and 6 from J, leaving 15 bases between them. CDR1 and CDR2 (germline): MNHEY, SMNVEV (reference sequence). The CDR3 runs 13 residues. CDR3 coding DNA: TGTGCCAGCAGCCCCCGGACCAGGGCCGAGCAGTACTTC. Its protein product is CASSPRTRAEQYF.

The chain carries TRBV7-2 and TRBJ2-2, with D possibly TRBD2 on 6 matching bases. Germline lookup yields CDR1 SGHTA and CDR2 FQGNSA. This CDR3 region has 16 residues. V lost 4 bases and J 0 bases, leaving 12 bases between the germline ends. DNA for the CDR3: TGTGCCAGCAGCTCGGGTGGAGGGGCGAACACCGGGGAGCTGTTTTTT. It is translated as CASSSGGGANTGELFF.

The chain combines TRBV14 with TRBJ1-1; tentatively, D is TRBD1 (6 bases). V shed 1 base and J shed 10 bases, with 13 bases lying between them. There are 13 residues in the CDR3. Looked up from germline, CDR1 is SGHDN and CDR2 is FVKESK. This CDR3 is CASSQAVQGRAFF. CDR3 sequence (DNA): TGTGCCAGCAGCCAAGCGGTACAGGGACGAGCTTTCTTT. The whole variable domain, remainder taken from reference TRBV14 and TRBJ1-1, is EAGVTQFPSHSVIEKGQTVTLRCDPISGHDNLYWYRRVMGKEIKFLLHFVKESKQDESGMPNNRFLAERTGGTYSTLKVQPAELEDSGVYFCASSQAVQGRAFFGQGTRLTVV.

V is TRBV4-1 and J is TRBJ1-5, with a tentative D call TRBD1 (6 bases). The germline V gene encodes CDR1 MGHRA and CDR2 YSYEKL. The CDR3 has 15 amino acids. The ends were cut back, 4 bases at V and 3 bases at J, with 13 bases in the middle. The DNA for the CDR3 is TGCGCCAGCAGCCCCTCCAGGGGAGACAATCAGCCCCAGCATTTT. It is translated as CASSPSRGDNQPQHF.

V gene TRBV5-8 combines with J gene TRBJ1-1; 7 nucleotides align to TRBD1. Germline V CDR1 and CDR2: SGHTS, YDEGEE. V gave up 3 bases and J gave up 3 bases; unmatched junction bases: 8. The CDR3 length is 15 residues. The CDR3 nucleotides are TGTGCCAGCAGCTGGGGGACAGTGGGGGACACTGAAGCTTTCTTT. Its translation: CASSWGTVGDTEAFF.

The chain joins TRBV28 to TRBJ1-2; no firm D call. Germline V gives CDR1 MDHEN, CDR2 SYDVKM. Trimming took 6 bases from V and 1 from J, leaving 6 bases between them. The length of the CDR3 is 12 residues. The CDR3 region is CASSGGNYGYTF. The CDR3 region has the DNA TGTGCCAGCAGCGGCGGTAACTATGGCTACACCTTC.

This clone was recorded a few times. V and J are TRBV5-1 and TRBJ2-7; D remains ambiguous. Germline V lookup: CDR1 SGHRS, CDR2 YFSETQ. This CDR3 is 15 amino acids long. V shed 0 bases and J shed 0 bases, with 10 bases lying between them. CDR3 nucleotide sequence: TGCGCCAGCAGCTTGGAGGCAGGTAGCTCCTACGAGCAGTACTTC. It codes for CASSLEAGSSYEQYF.

This clone appeared many times. The genes are TRBV30 and TRBJ2-7; D unclear. The V end lost 0 bases, the J end lost 5 bases, and 8 bases lay between the germline ends. The CDR3 has 12 residues. Looked up from germline, CDR1 is GTSNPN and CDR2 is SVGIG (reference sequence). The CDR3 sequence is CAWSVLWDEQYF. The CDR3 DNA reads as TGTGCCTGGAGTGTACTATGGGACGAGCAGTACTTC. The variable domain in full, with the rest retrieved from reference TRBV30 and TRBJ2-7, is SQTIHQWPATLVQPVGSPLSLECTVEGTSNPNLYWYRQAAGRGLQLLFYSVGIGQISSEVPQNLSASRPQDRQFILSSKKLLLSDSGFYLCAWSVLWDEQYFGPGTRLTVT.

The chain combines TRBV4-1 with TRBJ1-5; D ambiguous. Germline assignment: CDR1 MGHRA and CDR2 YSYEKL. V was clipped by 1 base and J by 3 bases, with 13 bases between them. The CDR3 loop spans 16 amino acids. The DNA of the CDR3 is TGCGCCAGCAGCCAAGGATCCGGGGTCGACAATCAGCCCCAGCATTTT. This codes for CASSQGSGVDNQPQHF.

This clone was counted a few times. The V and J genes are TRBV4-1 and TRBJ2-3; maybe TRBD2 (6 bases). From germline, CDR1 is MGHRA and CDR2 YSYEKL. The CDR3 has 16 amino acids. V lost 0 bases and J lost 1, with 11 bases in between. The CDR3 protein is CASSQEGSGRTDTQYF. CDR3 nucleotides: TGCGCCAGCAGCCAAGAGGGAAGCGGGCGCACAGATACGCAGTATTTT.

This clone has just one count. The rearrangement uses TRBV6-5 and TRBJ2-7; D is unresolved. The CDR3 is made up of 14 amino acids. V was clipped by 3 bases and J by 2 bases, with 11 bases between them. Per the germline V gene, CDR1 is MNHEY and CDR2 is SVGAGI. CDR3 bases: TGTGCCAGCAGTTATAGCCAGCCGACCTACGAGCAGTACTTC. Amino acids: CASSYSQPTYEQYF.

J is TRBJ2-7 and V is TRBV2, with TRBD1 matching over 7 bases. The J segment lost 3 bases and the V segment lost 7 bases, leaving 3 bases of the junction unmatched. CDR1 SNHLY and CDR2 FYNNEI come from the germline V gene. There are 12 residues in the CDR3. This CDR3 reads CASTGQDYEQYF. The CDR3 DNA reads TGTGCCAGCACAGGACAGGACTACGAGCAGTACTTC. Full variable domain (rest looked up from reference TRBV2 and TRBJ2-7): EPEVTQTPSHQVTQMGQEVILRCVPISNHLYFYWYRQILGQKVEFLVSFYNNEISEKSEIFDDQFSVERPDGSNFTLKIRSTKLEDSAMYFCASTGQDYEQYFGPGTRLTVT.

The chain uses TRBV19 and TRBJ2-5; 11 bases align to TRBD1. This CDR3 comprises 17 residues. Per germline, CDR1 LNHDA and CDR2 SQIVND (reference sequence). V was clipped by 6 bases and J by 2 bases; unmatched bases: 11. DNA of the CDR3: TGTGCCAGTAGATACAACTCCGGGACAGGGGGTCAAGAGACCCAGTACTTC. Protein: CASRYNSGTGGQETQYF.

The rearrangement links TRBV4-1 to TRBJ1-5, with D possibly TRBD1 on 5 matching bases. Per the germline V gene, CDR1 is MGHRA and CDR2 is YSYEKL. Trimming removed 1 base at V and 5 bases at J, with 18 bases between. The CDR3 consists of 17 residues. The CDR3 DNA reads TGCGCCAGCAGCCAAGCCGAGCTGGGGTTCAGGGATCAGCCCCAGCATTTT. Translating it yields CASSQAELGFRDQPQHF.

The chain employs TRBV6-5 and TRBJ2-1; 16 positions agree with TRBD2. The V and J ends lost 4 bases and 8 bases, in that order; junction bases with no gene match: 5. Per the germline V gene, CDR1 is MNHEY and CDR2 is SVGAGI. CDR3 size: 16 residues. The chain's CDR3 is CASSLGLAGGSDEQFF. The CDR3 nucleotides read TGTGCCAGCAGTTTGGGACTAGCGGGAGGGAGTGATGAGCAGTTCTTC.